One sample yielded the 17 T cell receptor beta chains listed below, sequenced in a study of breast tumors, draining lymph nodes, adjacent tissues. Breast cancer patients provided tissue from their axillary draining lymph nodes. TCRdb called the multiplex PCR reads again in MiXCR, with one record for every CDR3 protein. Among tens of thousands of distinct CDR3 sequences listed, over 25% were seen once. What was sequenced was axillary lymph node tissue. Every receptor here comes from a female donor with breast cancer. Some clones in this sample may be carry-over from other donors' samples.

A few counts support this clonotype. With a much larger clone just one base away, this may be a read error. The chain links TRBV5-4 to TRBJ2-1; 9 nucleotides match TRBD1. This CDR3 has 14 amino acids. Germline CDR1 reads SGHNT; CDR2 reads YYREEE (reference sequence). This CDR3 reads CASSTGGIRNERFF. The CDR3 DNA is TGTGCCAGCAGTACAGGGGGCATTCGGAATGAGCGGTTCTTC.

Note on this clonotype: Germline is not matched at one junction end, which may reflect a read error. This chain links TRBV10-2 with TRBJ1-6; D call uncertain. The germline V gene has CDR1 WSHSY and CDR2 SAAADI. The CDR3 is 12 amino acids. The CDR3 sequence: CASSEGRSPPHF. The CDR3 DNA reads as TGCGCCAGCAGTGAGGGTAGGTCGCCCCCCCACTTT.

This clonotype was detected many times. V gene TRBV12-3 or TRBV12-4 combines with J gene TRBJ2-6, with TRBD1 identical over 7 bases. V lost 6 bases, J lost 2 bases, and 7 bases stayed unmatched. The CDR3 has 16 amino acids. In DNA form, the CDR3 reads TGTGCCAGCAGATTTCGCACAGGGGCTGGGGCCAACGTCCTGACTTTC. This gives the protein CASRFRTGAGANVLTF.

This clonotype was seen many times. The V call is TRBV7-9, the J call TRBJ2-3; D unclear. In germline, CDR1 is SEHNR, CDR2 FQNEAQ (reference sequence). The CDR3 contains 13 residues. V was shortened by 1 base and J by 4 bases, with 6 bases between the two germline ends. CDR3 amino acids: CASSLVSSDTQYF. CDR3 DNA: TGTGCCAGCAGCTTAGTATCGTCAGATACGCAGTATTTT. Looking up the rest from reference TRBV7-9 and TRBJ2-3 gives the full variable domain: DTGVSQNPRHKITKRGQNVTFRCDPISEHNRLYWYRQTLGQGPEFLTYFQNEAQLEKSRLLSDRFSAERPKGSFSTLEIQRTEQGDSAMYLCASSLVSSDTQYFGPGTRLTVL.

This clonotype was found many times. The chain combines TRBV11-3 with TRBJ2-3; D gene ambiguous. The CDR3 has 12 amino acids. Per the germline V gene, CDR1 is SGHNT and CDR2 is YENEEA. Trimming took 5 bases from V and 6 from J, leaving 9 bases between them. The CDR3 loop is CASSGIMDTQYF. CDR3 coding DNA: TGTGCCAGCAGCGGGATTATGGATACGCAGTATTTT.

This chain connects TRBV15 to TRBJ1-2, with a tentative D call TRBD1 (5 bases). This CDR3 region has 18 residues. Germline CDR1 and CDR2: LNHNV and YYDKDF (reference sequence). The germline V and J ends were trimmed by 2 bases and 8 bases, with 27 bases remaining between them. The CDR3 protein is CATSRTSSRGSRERGYTF. The CDR3 DNA is TGTGCCACCAGCAGAACTTCAAGTCGGGGCTCCAGAGAGAGGGGCTACACCTTC.

This clonotype was seen repeatedly, ten times or more. This chain connects TRBV7-2 to TRBJ2-7; D unresolved. Germline loops: CDR1 SGHTA, CDR2 FQGNSA. The CDR3 is 15 residues long. Trimming took 3 bases from V and 2 from J, leaving 14 bases between them. The CDR3 is CASSLTVSWTYEQYF. CDR3 DNA: TGTGCCAGCAGCTTGACCGTATCTTGGACCTACGAGCAGTACTTC.

Details on this clonotype: A read error may explain this, as a much larger clone is one base away. The rearrangement uses TRBV20-1 and TRBJ2-4, with no clear D. Germline assignment: CDR1 DFQATT and CDR2 SNEGSKA (reference sequence). CDR3 length: 15 amino acids. V gave up 5 bases and J gave up 3 bases, with 17 bases separating them. CDR3 sequence (DNA): TGCAGTGCTTTTCCCTACGACGAATGCAAAAACATTCAGTACTTC. It yields the protein CSAFPYDECKNIQYF.

The chain carries TRBV30 and TRBJ1-1; tentative D call: TRBD1 (5 bases). The CDR3 sequence is 14 residues long. V lost 0 bases and J lost 6, with 14 bases in between. From germline, CDR1 is GTSNPN and CDR2 SVGIG (reference sequence). In DNA, the CDR3 is TGTGCCTGGAGTGTACGGGTACAGGTGGCTGAAGCTTTCTTT. Translating gives CAWSVRVQVAEAFF.

This chain connects TRBV4-3 to TRBJ2-7, with TRBD1 matching over 9 bases. Germline V lookup: CDR1 LGHNA, CDR2 YSLEER. With V trimmed by 5 bases and J by 6 bases, 5 bases remained unmatched. This CDR3 contains 13 residues. The CDR3 loop is CASSWDRECEQYF. The CDR3 region has the DNA TGCGCCAGCAGCTGGGACAGGGAGTGCGAGCAGTACTTC.

This clonotype was found many times. The chain is built from TRBV4-3 and TRBJ2-1; 7 nucleotides agree with TRBD2. Unmatched junction bases numbered 15, after V lost 1 base and J lost 9 bases. The CDR3 totals 17 residues. The V gene's germline CDR1 is LGHNA and CDR2 YSLEER. The CDR3 DNA is TGCGCCAGCAGCCAAGGAGCTACGGGCGGGAGCGGCGGTGAGCAGTTCTTC. It is translated as CASSQGATGGSGGEQFF.

This clonotype appeared a few times. Possible read error: a much larger clone is one base away. The rearrangement uses TRBV5-6 and TRBJ2-7, with TRBD1 matching 8 bases. Germline V gives CDR1 SGHDT, CDR2 YYEEEE. V lost 4 bases and J lost 5; bases outside the gene matches: 5. The CDR3 contains 13 residues. CDR3 sequence reads: CASSRTGPDEQYF. DNA of the CDR3: TGTGCCAGCAGCCGGACAGGGCCCGACGAGCAGTACTTC.

The chain uses TRBV24-1 and TRBJ2-1, with D perhaps matching TRBD1 (5 bases). Looked up from germline, CDR1 is KGHDR and CDR2 is SFDVKD. V was trimmed by 4 bases and J by 5 bases, leaving 11 bases between them. This CDR3 is 14 amino acids long. In nucleotides, the CDR3 is TGTGCCACCAGTGAGGGTGACAGCGACAATGAGCAGTTCTTC. Protein product: CATSEGDSDNEQFF.

Many counts were recorded for this clonotype. With a much larger clone just one base away, this may be a read error. This chain connects TRBV7-8 to TRBJ2-7; 9 bases are a match to TRBD2. CDR3 size: 15 residues. Germline loops: CDR1 SGHVS, CDR2 FQNEAQ. The CDR3 nucleotides are TGTGCCGGCAGCCGCGAACCGGGACTAGCAGGCGAGCAGTACTTC. Encoded protein: CAGSREPGLAGEQYF.

This clonotype was seen ten or more times. The chain recombines TRBV5-1 with TRBJ2-5, with D perhaps assigned TRBD1 or TRBD2 (5 bases each). CDR1 and CDR2 (germline): SGHRS, YFSETQ. The CDR3 extends over 14 amino acids. V was trimmed by 4 bases and J by 1 base, leaving 11 bases between them. CDR3 loop: CASSPGTGQETQYF. In DNA, the CDR3 is TGCGCCAGCAGCCCCGGGACCGGCCAAGAGACCCAGTACTTC.

About this clonotype: A single base separates this from a much larger clone, so it may be a read error. The chain recombines TRBV11-3 with TRBJ2-7; 10 bases are shared with TRBD2. CDR3 length: 17 amino acids. Germline CDR1 reads SGHNT; CDR2 reads YENEEA. Losses at the gene ends were 8 bases for V and 2 bases for J; bases not matched to a gene: 15. Here the CDR3 DNA reads TGTGCCAGCGGCTCCGGGACTAGCGCGAGGAGCCCCTACGAGCAGTACTTC. Translated: CASGSGTSARSPYEQYF.

The sample holds many counts of this clonotype. The chain recombines TRBV20-1 with TRBJ1-5, with TRBD1 as a possible D gene (6 bases). The germline V and J ends were trimmed by 5 bases and 7 bases, with 12 bases remaining between them. The CDR3 extends over 12 amino acids. Germline lookup yields CDR1 DFQATT and CDR2 SNEGSKA (reference sequence). The CDR3 loop reads CSAWTEGQPQHF. DNA of the CDR3: TGCAGTGCTTGGACAGAAGGGCAGCCCCAGCATTTT.